What follows are 22 T cell receptor beta chains derived from one specimen sequenced in a study of blood T cell repertoires in COVID-19. Measured with immunoSEQ multiplex PCR; TCRdb has only the in-frame clones, and not every one. The data hold roughly 150,000 clones, with around 73% observed a single time. What was sequenced was peripheral blood. All receptors derive from a man in his sixties who had recovered from COVID-19.

J is TRBJ1-2 and V is TRBV10-1; D might be TRBD1 (6 bases). V lost 5 bases and J 7 bases, leaving 20 bases between the germline ends. Germline lookup yields CDR1 WNHNN and CDR2 SYGVQD (reference sequence). The CDR3 length is 15 residues. CDR3 sequence (DNA): TGCGCCAGCAGTCCCTGCGGGGGGCGCCCCGGTGGCTACACCTTC. It encodes CASSPCGGRPGGYTF.

The chain uses TRBV27 and TRBJ2-2; 8 bases agree with TRBD2. V lost 8 bases and J lost 3; bases outside the gene matches: 8. The germline V gene encodes CDR1 MNHEY and CDR2 SMNVEV (reference sequence). The CDR3 runs to 15 residues. The CDR3 DNA reads as TGTGCCAGCGGGGTGCGGGGGGACTACACCGGGGAGCTGTTTTTT. Protein product: CASGVRGDYTGELFF.

The sample holds a few counts of this clone. This chain links TRBV19 with TRBJ1-2; 7 bases are shared with TRBD1. The V gene end was trimmed by 1 base and the J gene end by 5 bases; junction bases not matched to a gene: 7. Germline CDR1 and CDR2: LNHDA and SQIVND (reference sequence). This CDR3 has 15 residues. The chain's CDR3 is CASSIGGQRPYGYTF. In DNA, the CDR3 is TGTGCCAGTAGTATAGGGGGACAGCGCCCGTATGGCTACACCTTC.

This clone showed up just once. This rearrangement joins TRBV2 to TRBJ1-3; D unresolved. Germline V CDR1 and CDR2: SNHLY, FYNNEI. V lost 4 bases, J lost 3 bases, and 7 bases lay in between. This CDR3 comprises 13 residues. The CDR3 sequence is CASSVYGGNTIYF. The CDR3, as DNA: TGTGCCAGCAGTGTCTATGGTGGAAACACCATATATTTT.

V gene TRBV5-1 combines with J gene TRBJ2-1; 7 bases align to TRBD2. The V gene's germline CDR1 is SGHRS and CDR2 YFSETQ. J was trimmed by 5 bases and V by 0 bases; bases with no gene match: 5. The CDR3 is 15 amino acids. The CDR3 spells CASSLEGRADNEQFF. The CDR3 DNA reads TGCGCCAGCAGCTTGGAAGGGAGGGCCGACAATGAGCAGTTCTTC.

In this sample, this clone turned up a few times. The V call is TRBV11-3, the J call TRBJ2-2; D gene unclear. V was shortened by 2 bases and J by 0 bases, with 4 bases between the two germline ends. Germline CDR1 reads SGHNT; CDR2 reads YENEEA. The CDR3 contains 14 residues. The DNA for the CDR3 is TGTGCCAGCAGCTTATCCTCGAACACCGGGGAGCTGTTTTTT. Its protein is CASSLSSNTGELFF.

Only one count was recorded for this clone. This sequence may be a read error, since a much larger clone differs from it by one base. The genes are TRBV14 and TRBJ2-1; D unresolved. V lost 1 base and J 0 bases, leaving 7 bases between the germline ends. CDR1 is SGHDN and CDR2 is FVKESK in the germline V gene. This CDR3 is built from 15 residues. This chain's CDR3 is CASSQVRSSYNEQFF. CDR3 nucleotide sequence: TGTGCCAGCAGCCAAGTTAGGAGCTCCTACAATGAGCAGTTCTTC.

V is TRBV19 and J is TRBJ2-3; D is possibly TRBD2 (6 bases). With 0 bases removed from V and 7 bases from J, the gap between germline ends came to 8 bases. The CDR3 loop spans 13 amino acids. Germline values: CDR1 LNHDA, CDR2 SQIVND (reference sequence). The CDR3 sequence: CASSIEGLNTQYF. CDR3 nucleotide sequence: TGTGCCAGTAGTATAGAGGGACTGAATACGCAGTATTTT.

This clone was seen a few times. The chain joins TRBV6-1 to TRBJ1-5; no definite D call. From germline, CDR1 is MNHNS and CDR2 SASEGT. Trimming cost V 4 bases and J 3 bases, with 16 bases left between them. This CDR3 comprises 16 residues. The CDR3 sequence is CASSVEAKRVNQPQHF. The CDR3 bases are TGTGCCAGCAGTGTGGAGGCCAAGCGGGTCAATCAGCCCCAGCATTTT.

The chain combines TRBV28 with TRBJ1-5; D ambiguous. The CDR3 contains 12 residues. Germline V gene data show CDR1 as MDHEN and CDR2 as SYDVKM. Trimming took 4 bases from V and 6 from J, leaving 7 bases between them. The CDR3 DNA reads TGTGCCAGCAGTTCGGGGATTCAGCCCCAGCATTTT. Encoded protein: CASSSGIQPQHF.

The chain links TRBV7-2 to TRBJ2-5; the D gene is possibly TRBD1 (5 bases). CDR1 SGHTA and CDR2 FQGNSA come from the germline V gene. V was shortened by 4 bases and J by 5 bases, with 8 bases between the two germline ends. The CDR3 is made up of 12 amino acids. In nucleotides, the CDR3 is TGTGCCAGCAGCTCAGGGTGGGAGACCCAGTACTTC. Its protein is CASSSGWETQYF.

The chain uses TRBV6-6 and TRBJ2-7; 7 nucleotides align to TRBD2. V lost 7 bases and J lost 3; bases outside the gene matches: 9. The CDR3 extends over 14 amino acids. CDR1 and CDR2 (germline): MNHNY, SVGAGI (reference sequence). The CDR3 is CASTRGERNYEQYF. The DNA for the CDR3 is TGTGCCAGCACCCGGGGGGAGAGGAACTACGAGCAGTACTTC.

This chain uses TRBV5-4 with TRBJ2-7, with D possibly matching TRBD2 (7 bases). The ends were cut back, 2 bases at V and 3 bases at J, with 15 bases in the middle. The CDR3 has 15 residues. The germline gives CDR1 SGHNT, CDR2 YYREEE (reference sequence). The DNA of the CDR3 is TGTGCCAGCAGCTTCGGGGCGGGGGCCCTCTACGAGCAGTACTTC. As protein: CASSFGAGALYEQYF.

This clone was seen only a few times. Within the sample, other DNA sequences also encode this same CDR3. This chain uses TRBV7-2 with TRBJ2-1; 9 bases match TRBD2. J gave up 3 bases and V 0 bases, and 0 bases lay outside the gene matches. CDR1 is SGHTA, CDR2 FQGNSA, per germline. The CDR3 spans 15 residues. The CDR3 here is CASSLATSGYNEQFF. CDR3 DNA sequence: TGTGCCAGCAGCTTAGCGACTAGCGGCTACAATGAGCAGTTCTTC.

The CDR3 loop reads CSVAGGRGYNEQFF. As DNA, the CDR3 is TGCAGCGTTGCGGGCGGGAGAGGCTACAATGAGCAGTTCTTC. The rearrangement links TRBV29-1 to TRBJ2-1, with TRBD2 matching over 7 bases. This CDR3 region has 14 residues. The V gene's germline CDR1 is SQVTM and CDR2 ANQGSEA. Unmatched junction bases numbered 6, after V lost 4 bases and J lost 3 bases.

The sample holds a few counts of this clone. The rearrangement links TRBV6-2 or TRBV6-3 to TRBJ2-3; tentatively, D is TRBD2 (6 bases). V lost 3 bases, J lost 0 bases, and 22 bases lay in between. This CDR3 is 19 amino acids long. The germline V gene encodes CDR1 MNHEY and CDR2 SVGEGT. This CDR3 is CASSYHRIPSALSTDTQYF. Here the CDR3 DNA reads TGTGCCAGCAGTTATCACCGGATACCTAGCGCGCTTAGCACAGATACGCAGTATTTT.

Only a few counts were recorded for this clone. The chain is built from TRBV27 and TRBJ1-6, with 9 bases identical to TRBD1. CDR3 length: 15 residues. In germline, CDR1 is MNHEY, CDR2 SMNVEV (reference sequence). J lost 7 bases, V lost 4 bases, and 5 bases had no gene match. This CDR3 reads CASSSPGQGNSPLHF. For the CDR3, the DNA is TGTGCCAGCAGTTCTCCGGGACAGGGCAATTCACCCCTCCACTTT.

The rearrangement uses TRBV3-1 (or the pseudogene TRBV3-2) and TRBJ2-1; D gene uncertain. With 1 base removed from V and 7 bases from J, the gap between germline ends came to 8 bases. The CDR3 consists of 13 residues. CDR1 and CDR2 (germline): LGHDT, YNNKEL (reference sequence). The CDR3, as DNA: TGTGCCAGCAGCCAAGTAGCTAGAAATGAGCAGTTCTTC. Translation: CASSQVARNEQFF.

The J gene is TRBJ2-3, the V gene TRBV11-2; 13 bases are a match to TRBD2. Germline V CDR1 and CDR2: SGHAT, FQNNGV. V trimming: 5 bases; J trimming: 6 bases; junction bases outside the gene matches: 11. The CDR3 loop spans 17 amino acids. Written as DNA, the CDR3 is TGTGCCAGCAGCCTTGGACTAGCGGGAGTGGAGGGGGATACGCAGTATTTT. It encodes CASSLGLAGVEGDTQYF.

This clone was picked up a small number of times. The chain joins TRBV9 to TRBJ2-3, with TRBD1 identical over 7 bases. J gave up 5 bases and V 4 bases, and 16 bases lay outside the gene matches. Germline-derived CDR1 and CDR2 are SGDLS and YYNGEE. The CDR3 spans 17 residues. In nucleotides, the CDR3 is TGTGCCAGCAGCCCCCCTAAGGCGACAGGGTCAAGAGATACGCAGTATTTT. Translation gives CASSPPKATGSRDTQYF. Full variable domain (outside the CDR3, taken from reference TRBV9 and TRBJ2-3): DSGVTQTPKHLITATGQRVTLRCSPRSGDLSVYWYQQSLDQGLQFLIQYYNGEERAKGNILERFSAQQFPDLHSELNLSSLELGDSALYFCASSPPKATGSRDTQYFGPGTRLTVL.

The chain combines TRBV5-1 with TRBJ2-5; 11 bases are a match to TRBD1. Looked up from germline, CDR1 is SGHRS and CDR2 is YFSETQ. Unmatched junction bases numbered 0, after V lost 3 bases and J lost 2 bases. This CDR3 has 14 residues. The CDR3, as DNA: TGCGCCAGCAGCTGGGACAGGGGGCAAGAGACCCAGTACTTC. It specifies CASSWDRGQETQYF.

This clone was seen just once. CDR3 residues: CASSLDRATDTQYF. The CDR3 DNA sequence: TGCGCCAGCAGCCTCGACAGGGCCACAGATACGCAGTATTTT. V usage is TRBV5-1 and J usage is TRBJ2-3, with 7 positions matching TRBD1. The V and J ends lost 4 bases and 2 bases, in that order; junction bases with no gene match: 4. From germline, CDR1 is SGHRS and CDR2 YFSETQ. The CDR3 runs to 14 residues.